This TCR beta chain was obtained from a study of blood T cell repertoires in COVID-19. Whole-study context: Acute and convalescent COVID-19 specimens originated in the United States, Italy and Spain.

Sequencing was performed with immunoSEQ multiplex PCR; in TCRdb, only in-frame clones are kept and a portion is missing. This sample has more than 200,000 clones, with approximately 90% found just once. Recruitment covered about two dozen US areas and drew participants whose ages spanned roughly 18 to 89 years. Cohorts were determined from participant-reported clinical history. Two consecutive negative NP/OP PCR tests, clearance, or resolved symptoms defined Cohort 3 recovery. The receptor's source is a woman aged 18-29 years who had recovered from COVID-19. The sequenced material came from PBMCs or T cells enriched from blood (not recorded which).

The CDR3 is CASRLDPGTNEKLFF. The DNA of the CDR3 is TGCGCCAGCAGACTCGACCCAGGGACTAATGAAAAACTGTTTTTT. V gene TRBV5-1 combines with J gene TRBJ1-4; D perhaps matches TRBD1 (5 bases). The V end was cut by 5 bases, the J end by 2 bases, with 13 bases between. This CDR3 comprises 15 residues. Germline assignment: CDR1 SGHRS and CDR2 YFSETQ.